The T cell receptor (beta chain) under discussion was sequenced for a study of cytomegalovirus exposure and HLA in healthy donors. Donors in the study were healthy people who gave bone marrow. A multiplex PCR was run with 60 Vbeta primers and 13 Jbeta primers. TCRdb's copy holds only in-frame clones and misses some; the assay was immunoSEQ multiplex PCR. The sample consists of roughly 280,000 clones, roughly two thirds of them appearing once. This CDR3 is 15 amino acids long. V trimming: 4 bases; J trimming: 5 bases; junction bases outside the gene matches: 6. The germline V gene has CDR1 SGHVS and CDR2 FQNEAQ. This clone appeared a few times.

Sequenced sample: PBMCs. The receptor was isolated from a female donor in good health and CMV-seronegative. The chain recombines TRBV7-8 with TRBJ2-5, with TRBD1 matching 11 bases. CDR3: CASSSRDRGGETQYF. In DNA, the CDR3 is TGTGCCAGCAGCTCCCGGGACAGGGGGGGGGAGACCCAGTACTTC.